This entry concerns a single TCR beta chain. The antigen remains undetermined. Germline and junction disagree at one end, which may indicate a read error. The data stem from a study of blood T cells in healthy people across ages. PCR was performed a second time for about 6 to 12 cycles using a sample-barcoded 5' primer and a J-beta primer mix. TCRdb itself ran the 5' RACE reads through MiXCR, one entry per CDR3 protein. The table records fewer than 700,000 distinct CDR3 sequences, around half of them present only once. The CDR3 extends over 15 amino acids. Looked up from germline, CDR1 is LGHNA and CDR2 is YSLEER. General observations from the study: As naive T cell percentage varied, TCR beta diversity correlated strongly with it.

The rearrangement links TRBV4-3 to TRBJ2-1; D not resolved. This receptor was obtained from a man older than 75 in good health. Sequenced sample: blood. DNA for the CDR3: TGCGCCAGCAGCCAAGAAATGGTGTCCTGCAATGAGCAGTTCTTC. This gives the protein CASSQEMVSCNEQFF.